This is a list of T cell receptor beta chains from one sample in a study of T cell repertoires in cytomegalovirus infection. TCRdb re-analysed the reads in MiXCR, keeping a single row per CDR3 protein. The data contain more than 400,000 distinct CDR3 sequences, about 25% of them singletons. The sequenced sample consisted of PBMCs. The source is a human donor in good health (CMV status not recorded). Some clones in this sample may be carry-over from other donors' samples. Each CDR3 is given with its conserved first and last residue. A D gene is named only where the DNA matches it firmly. Size is stated for part of the rows, as once, few or many counts, or as a class when the clone is expanded.

V gene	D gene	J gene	CDR3 length	clone size	CDR3 protein	CDR3 DNA
TRBV27	-	TRBJ1-5	13	-	CASSFKWDQPQHF	TGTGCCAGCAGTTTTAAGTGGGATCAGCCCCAGCATTTT
TRBV7-2	-	TRBJ1-2	12	many	CASSLILWSYTF	TGTGCCAGCAGCTTGATTCTCTGGAGCTACACCTTC
TRBV7-2	-	TRBJ1-1	11	many	CAAGGVAEAFF	TGTGCCGCGGGGGGCGTCGCTGAAGCTTTCTTT
TRBV28	TRBD2	TRBJ2-1	13	-	CASRLAGDNEQFF	TGTGCCAGTAGACTAGCGGGGGACAATGAGCAGTTCTTC
TRBV6-2/TRBV6-3	TRBD2	TRBJ2-3	15	many	CASRLLAGVADTQYF	TGTGCCAGCAGGCTTCTAGCGGGAGTGGCAGATACGCAGTATTTT
TRBV7-2	-	TRBJ2-3	12	many	CAISQGLRTQYF	TGTGCCATCTCACAGGGCCTTCGTACGCAGTATTTT
TRBV7-6	TRBD2	TRBJ2-1	15	few	CASSPTGTKNNEQFF	TGTGCCAGCAGCCCCACCGGGACTAAAAACAATGAGCAGTTCTTC
TRBV7-3	TRBD2	TRBJ2-3	16	-	CASSLRTSGRTDTQYF	TGTGCCAGCAGCTTAAGGACTAGCGGGCGGACAGATACGCAGTATTTT
TRBV6-5	-	TRBJ2-5	17	-	CASSSIGLGADQETQYF	TGTGCCAGCAGTTCCATTGGACTGGGGGCCGACCAAGAGACCCAGTACTTC
TRBV7-6	-	TRBJ1-1	14	few	CASSRTYDNTEAFF	TGTGCCAGCAGCCGGACTTATGATAACACTGAAGCTTTCTTT
TRBV6-6	TRBD2	TRBJ2-7	16	few	CASRLRVGTSSAEQYF	TGTGCCAGCAGACTAAGAGTCGGGACTAGCTCTGCCGAGCAGTACTTC
TRBV4-3	-	TRBJ1-1	15	-	CASSQDTQGNTEAFF	TGCGCCAGCAGCCAAGATACACAGGGGAACACTGAAGCTTTCTTT
TRBV28	-	TRBJ1-1	12	few	CASSLTQGSSFF	TGTGCCAGCAGCCTGACCCAGGGATCGTCTTTCTTT
TRBV19	-	TRBJ1-6	14	-	CASRGWVDNSPLHF	TGTGCCAGCCGGGGTTGGGTGGATAATTCACCCCTCCACTTT
TRBV7-3	TRBD1	TRBJ2-4	16	many	CASSHQGARLENIQYF	TGTGCCAGCAGCCATCAGGGGGCCCGTCTGGAAAACATTCAGTACTTC
TRBV28	-	TRBJ2-7	16	-	CASTQLGTSGSYEQYF	TGTGCCAGCACCCAACTGGGGACTTCAGGGTCCTACGAGCAGTACTTC
TRBV7-2	TRBD2	TRBJ2-3	15	many	CASSQGLAATDTQYF	TGTGCCAGCAGCCAGGGACTAGCGGCGACAGATACGCAGTATTTT
TRBV12-3/TRBV12-4	-	TRBJ1-1	13	many	CASRWHVNTEAFF	TGTGCCAGCAGGTGGCACGTGAACACTGAAGCTTTCTTT
TRBV11-3	TRBD1	TRBJ1-1	19	many	CASSLETDRGRIMNTEAFF	TGTGCCAGCAGCTTAGAAACGGACAGGGGGCGGATTATGAACACTGAAGCTTTCTTT
TRBV19	-	TRBJ1-1	12	-	CASSVEETEAFF	TGTGCCAGTAGTGTAGAGGAGACTGAAGCTTTCTTT
TRBV9	TRBD1	TRBJ1-2	15	-	CASSETGEGAYGYTF	TGTGCCAGCAGCGAAACAGGGGAAGGGGCCTATGGCTACACCTTC
TRBV7-6	-	TRBJ1-1	15	few	CASSLDSGVYTEAFF	TGTGCCAGCAGCTTAGACTCAGGGGTATACACTGAAGCTTTCTTT
TRBV7-9	-	TRBJ1-6	16	-	CASTGGASSYNSPLHF	TGTGCCAGCACAGGAGGGGCGAGCTCCTATAATTCACCCCTCCACTTT
TRBV6-2/TRBV6-3	-	TRBJ1-5	16	few	CASSYHDDGSNQPQHF	TGTGCCAGCAGTTATCACGATGACGGAAGCAATCAGCCCCAGCATTTT
TRBV12-3/TRBV12-4	-	TRBJ2-1	13	few	CASSFGAGDEQFF	TGTGCCAGCAGTTTTGGGGCAGGGGATGAGCAGTTCTTC
TRBV12-3/TRBV12-4	-	TRBJ2-3	16	few	CASSPSLGALTDTQYF	TGTGCCAGCAGTCCAAGTTTAGGAGCTCTGACAGATACGCAGTATTTT
TRBV7-9	TRBD2	TRBJ2-3	16	-	CASSLGTSGRINTQYF	TGTGCCAGCAGCTTAGGTACTAGCGGGAGGATTAATACGCAGTATTTT
TRBV7-2	-	TRBJ2-4	15	-	CASSLVWGPENIQYF	TGTGCCAGCAGCTTAGTTTGGGGGCCGGAAAACATTCAGTACTTC
TRBV15	TRBD2	TRBJ2-3	17	-	CATSRDLGLINTDTQYF	TGTGCCACCAGCAGAGATCTGGGACTAATCAACACAGATACGCAGTATTTT
TRBV7-9	-	TRBJ1-2	13	-	CASSSQGIGGYTF	TGTGCCAGCAGCTCACAGGGAATTGGAGGCTACACCTTC
TRBV4-1	TRBD1	TRBJ1-2	13	-	CASSLLTGDGYTF	TGCGCCAGCAGCCTTCTGACAGGGGATGGCTACACCTTC
TRBV6-2/TRBV6-3	TRBD2	TRBJ2-1	17	few	CASSYHGGRVSYNEQFF	TGTGCCAGCAGTTACCATGGCGGGAGGGTCTCCTACAATGAGCAGTTCTTC
TRBV7-2	-	TRBJ2-3	14	-	CASSLFLGADTQYF	TGTGCCAGCAGCTTATTCCTGGGGGCAGATACGCAGTATTTT
TRBV5-4	TRBD1	TRBJ1-1	16	-	CASSLHPGTGDAEAFF	TGTGCCAGCAGCTTGCATCCCGGGACAGGGGACGCTGAAGCTTTCTTT
TRBV4-1	-	TRBJ1-1	15	-	CASSPVTGTQTEAFF	TGCGCCAGCAGCCCCGTTACAGGGACTCAGACTGAAGCTTTCTTT
TRBV12-5	-	TRBJ1-3	15	-	CASGLGGGSGNTIYF	TGTGCTAGTGGTTTGGGGGGGGGCTCTGGAAACACCATATATTTT
TRBV12-3/TRBV12-4	TRBD1	TRBJ1-5	15	many	CASSSGQGNNQPQHF	TGTGCCAGCAGTTCGGGACAGGGGAATAATCAGCCCCAGCATTTT
TRBV10-3	TRBD1	TRBJ2-2	18	-	CAISESTLQGDHTGELFF	TGTGCCATCAGTGAGTCGACTTTGCAGGGGGACCACACCGGGGAGCTGTTTTTT
TRBV7-2	-	TRBJ2-7	16	few	CASSLGDTLLSYEQYF	TGTGCCAGCAGCTTAGGGGACACGTTGCTCTCCTACGAGCAGTACTTC
TRBV11-2	TRBD2	TRBJ2-5	18	-	CASTSIRTSGRTPGAQYF	TGTGCCAGTACTTCGATAAGAACTAGCGGGAGGACTCCGGGAGCCCAGTACTTC
TRBV7-2	-	TRBJ1-2	16	many	CASSLVGGPRDYGYTF	TGTGCCAGCAGCTTAGTTGGTGGGCCGAGGGACTATGGCTACACCTTC
TRBV7-3	-	TRBJ2-7	15	few	CASSLVLGLLNEQYF	TGTGCCAGCAGCTTAGTTCTGGGCCTTCTCAACGAGCAGTACTTC
TRBV6-4	-	TRBJ1-2	13	few	CARKPDGHYGYTF	TGTGCCAGAAAACCGGACGGCCACTATGGCTACACCTTC
TRBV12-3/TRBV12-4	TRBD2	TRBJ2-2	15	-	CASSLDGRAVGELFF	TGTGCCAGCAGTTTAGACGGGAGGGCCGTCGGGGAGCTGTTTTTT
TRBV7-6	TRBD1	TRBJ1-6	15	-	CASSLEGQGLSPLHF	TGTGCCAGCAGCTTAGAGGGACAGGGGCTGTCACCCCTCCACTTT
TRBV12-3/TRBV12-4	TRBD1	TRBJ1-5	13	-	CASRLTGDQPQHF	TGTGCCAGCAGGCTAACAGGGGATCAGCCCCAGCATTTT
TRBV7-9	TRBD1	TRBJ2-7	21	many	CASSLGVFGDRGPTSEFEQYF	TGTGCCAGCAGTTTAGGTGTTTTTGGGGACAGGGGACCTACTTCGGAGTTCGAGCAGTACTTC
TRBV7-9	-	TRBJ1-6	13	-	CASTRSAGSPLHF	TGTGCCAGCACCCGATCGGCGGGTTCACCCCTCCACTTT
TRBV30	-	TRBJ1-2	14	-	CAWTWTLPDYGYTF	TGTGCCTGGACCTGGACCCTTCCGGACTATGGCTACACCTTC
TRBV11-2	-	TRBJ2-1	14	many	CASSLSFLGDEQFF	TGTGCCAGCAGCTTATCTTTCCTAGGGGATGAGCAGTTCTTC
TRBV7-6	TRBD1	TRBJ1-5	14	-	CASSLAGQYQPQHF	TGTGCCAGCAGCTTAGCGGGACAGTATCAGCCCCAGCATTTT
TRBV4-2	TRBD2	TRBJ2-2	16	few	CASSQIAGGRAGELFF	TGTGCCAGCAGCCAAATAGCGGGAGGTCGCGCCGGGGAGCTGTTTTTT
TRBV7-2	TRBD1	TRBJ1-4	14	many	CASSLKDRVGKLFF	TGTGCCAGCAGCTTAAAGGACAGGGTGGGAAAACTGTTTTTT
TRBV4-1	-	TRBJ2-1	15	-	CASSQLWGRFNEQFF	TGCGCCAGCAGCCAACTCTGGGGGCGCTTCAATGAGCAGTTCTTC